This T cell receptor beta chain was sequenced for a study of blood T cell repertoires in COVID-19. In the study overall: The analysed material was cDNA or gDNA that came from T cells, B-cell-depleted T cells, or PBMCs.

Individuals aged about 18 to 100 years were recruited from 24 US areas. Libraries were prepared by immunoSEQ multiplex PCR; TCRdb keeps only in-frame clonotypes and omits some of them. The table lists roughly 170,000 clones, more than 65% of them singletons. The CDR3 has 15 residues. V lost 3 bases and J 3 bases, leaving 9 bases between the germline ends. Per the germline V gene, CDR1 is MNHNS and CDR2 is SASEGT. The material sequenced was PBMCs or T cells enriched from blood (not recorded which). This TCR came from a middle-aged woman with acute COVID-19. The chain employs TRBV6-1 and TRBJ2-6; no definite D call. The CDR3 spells CASSDEPLGANVLTF. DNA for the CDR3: TGTGCCAGCAGTGATGAGCCCCTTGGGGCCAACGTCCTGACTTTC.